Listed below are T cell receptor beta chains from one sample, sequenced in a study of control samples from healthy donors and cancer patients. Profiled with immunoSEQ multiplex PCR; TCRdb holds only in-frame clones, not every one. This table has 70,000 or so clones, 84% appearing once. Material: PBMCs. The receptor source for this set is a woman between 45 and 65 years old with lung cancer. The CDR3 runs from the conserved cysteine through the conserved F or W. D genes are given only for firm matches. Part of the rows lack a size; the others show once, few, many or a class for expanded clones.

v_gene,abundance,j_gene,d_gene,CDR3nt,CDR3aa
TRBV5-1,.,TRBJ1-1,TRBD1,TGCGCCAGCAGCGCCGGGACAGGGGCCACTGAAGCTTTCTTT,CASSAGTGATEAFF
TRBV5-5,.,TRBJ1-2,TRBD1,TGTGCCAGCAGCTCGCGGACAGGGAAGAGCGATGGCTACACCTTC,CASSSRTGKSDGYTF
TRBV7-8,.,TRBJ2-2,.,TGTGCCAGCCTTTTAAGGCGGGCGAGCACCGGGGAGCTGTTTTTT,CASLLRRASTGELFF
TRBV18,.,TRBJ1-2,.,TGTGCCAGCTCACCCCGGACAGTTGGCTACACCTTC,CASSPRTVGYTF
TRBV24-1,.,TRBJ1-2,TRBD1,TGTGCCACCAGTGATGACGGCAGGGGGGATGGCTACACCTTC,CATSDDGRGDGYTF
TRBV4-1,many,TRBJ2-6,.,TGCGCCAGCAGCCAAGATCCTCCAGGCCCTGGGGCCAACGTCCTGACTTTC,CASSQDPPGPGANVLTF
TRBV11-3,.,TRBJ1-1,TRBD1,TGTGCCAGCAGTCGGACAGGGAACACTGAAGCTTTCTTT,CASSRTGNTEAFF
TRBV27,.,TRBJ2-7,.,TGTGCCAGCGTGGATCTCGGCGAGCAGTACTTC,CASVDLGEQYF
TRBV2,few,TRBJ1-3,TRBD1,TGTGCCAGCAGTGACTACAGGGGAACGGGAAACACCATATATTTT,CASSDYRGTGNTIYF
TRBV18,.,TRBJ2-3,.,TGTGCCAGCTCACCGAGCCAGGGAAATACGCAGTATTTT,CASSPSQGNTQYF
TRBV5-4,.,TRBJ1-2,.,TGTGCCAGCAGCTTGGATAGCTATGGCTACACCTTC,CASSLDSYGYTF
TRBV7-2,.,TRBJ2-7,.,TGTGCCAGCAGCTTAGAAAACCAGGGGGGGACCGAGCAGTACTTC,CASSLENQGGTEQYF
TRBV5-6,.,TRBJ2-7,.,TGTGCCAGCAGCTTGAGCTACTACGAGCAGTACTTC,CASSLSYYEQYF
TRBV11-2,.,TRBJ1-1,.,TGTGCCAGCAGCTTAGGAGGAGACACTGAAGCTTTCTTT,CASSLGGDTEAFF
TRBV28,.,TRBJ2-5,.,TGTGCCAGCAGTTTTGCTGAGGACCAAGAGACCCAGTACTTC,CASSFAEDQETQYF
TRBV28,few,TRBJ1-5,.,TGTGCCAGCAGTGGGACAATCGGGGTTCAGCCCCAGCATTTT,CASSGTIGVQPQHF
TRBV7-8,.,TRBJ1-1,.,TGTGCCAGCAGGTTAGAACCCGCGAACACTGAAGCTTTCTTT,CASRLEPANTEAFF
TRBV6-5,.,TRBJ1-6,.,TGTGCCAGCACCCGGGGGAACAATTCACCCCTCCACTTT,CASTRGNNSPLHF
TRBV5-1,once,TRBJ2-1,TRBD2,TGCGCCAGCAGCCGCGGGACTAGCGGGGGGGCCAATGAGCAGTTCTTC,CASSRGTSGGANEQFF
TRBV5-1,.,TRBJ1-1,TRBD1,TGCGCCAGCAGCTTGTGGGGGACAGGTTTGAACACTGAAGCTTTCTTT,CASSLWGTGLNTEAFF
TRBV6-1,.,TRBJ2-7,.,TGTGCCAGCAGTGAACCTCTTGAGCAGTACTTC,CASSEPLEQYF
TRBV6-5,once,TRBJ1-6,.,TGTGCCAGCAGCCCGGGACTTACCCTGGGACCCCTCCACTTT,CASSPGLTLGPLHF
TRBV9,.,TRBJ2-2,.,TGTGCCAGCAGCGTAGATCTGGCGGGGGAGCTGTTTTTT,CASSVDLAGELFF
TRBV27,.,TRBJ2-3,.,TGTGCCAGCAGTTTACTTGCTAGCGCAGATACGCAGTATTTT,CASSLLASADTQYF
TRBV21-1,.,TRBJ1-5,.,TGTGCCAGCAGCAAAGTGTCCCAGGGGATAGATAGCAATCAGCCCCAGCATTTT,CASSKVSQGIDSNQPQHF
TRBV5-5,.,TRBJ1-5,.,TGTGCCAGCAGCCTATCGGGGGGAATGAACAATCAGCCCCAGCATTTT,CASSLSGGMNNQPQHF
TRBV7-2,.,TRBJ1-2,.,TGTGCCAGCAGCTTTCTTACCCAGGGGTCTAGGTATGGCTACACCTTC,CASSFLTQGSRYGYTF
TRBV5-5,.,TRBJ1-1,TRBD1,TGTGCCAGCAGCTTGAGCGGACAGGTCTACACTGAAGCTTTCTTT,CASSLSGQVYTEAFF
TRBV24-1,.,TRBJ2-7,TRBD1,TGTGCCACCAGTGATCGGGACAGGGGGACCGACGAGCAGTACTTC,CATSDRDRGTDEQYF
TRBV12-3/TRBV12-4,.,TRBJ1-4,.,TGTGCCAGCAGTCAGAACCATGAAAAACTGTTTTTT,CASSQNHEKLFF
TRBV19,.,TRBJ2-5,TRBD2,TGTGCCAGTAGTGCTATGACTAGCGGGGGGGCCAAGACCCAGTACTTC,CASSAMTSGGAKTQYF
TRBV7-9,.,TRBJ1-3,TRBD1,TGTGCCAGCAGCTCGACCGTGGGACAGTTCTCTGGAAACACCATATATTTT,CASSSTVGQFSGNTIYF
TRBV5-6,few,TRBJ1-1,TRBD1,TGTGCCAGCAGCTCCGGGACAGGGGGCATGGTCACTGAAGCTTTCTTT,CASSSGTGGMVTEAFF
TRBV2,.,TRBJ1-2,TRBD1,TGTGCCACCAAAGGGCAGGGGGTCGATGGCTACACCTTC,CATKGQGVDGYTF
TRBV14,.,TRBJ1-2,.,TGTGCCAGCAGCCAAGATAAGGGGCATTACTATGGCTACACCTTC,CASSQDKGHYYGYTF
TRBV27,few,TRBJ1-2,.,TGTGCCAGCAGTTTGCGACGGGACTATGGCTACACCTTC,CASSLRRDYGYTF
TRBV5-1,.,TRBJ1-1,.,TGCGCCAGCAGCAGGGACGGCACCCCGGACGCTGAAGCTTTCTTT,CASSRDGTPDAEAFF
TRBV6-5,.,TRBJ2-2,.,TGTGCCAGCAGTTATCGGGGGCTCGGCACCGGGGAGCTGTTTTTT,CASSYRGLGTGELFF
TRBV13,.,TRBJ2-6,TRBD1,TGTGCCAGCAGCCCGGGACAGCTCCGCTCTGGGGCCAACGTCCTGACTTTC,CASSPGQLRSGANVLTF
TRBV6-1,.,TRBJ1-3,.,TGTGCCAGCAGTGAAGGCGGGATGGGAAACACCATATATTTT,CASSEGGMGNTIYF
TRBV12-3/TRBV12-4,.,TRBJ1-4,.,TGTGCCAGCAGTTTCGGTGAAAAACTGTTTTTT,CASSFGEKLFF
TRBV6-2/TRBV6-3,.,TRBJ2-3,TRBD2,TGTGCCAGCAGTTACTCGTCCGGGACTAGCGGGGGGACAGATACGCAGTATTTT,CASSYSSGTSGGTDTQYF
TRBV10-3,.,TRBJ2-1,.,TGTGCCATCAGTGAGATCCCCGGGAGCTCCTACAATGAGCAGTTCTTC,CAISEIPGSSYNEQFF
TRBV7-2,once,TRBJ1-2,TRBD1,TGTGCCAGCAGCTTAGAGTTACAGGGGCCCGGTGGCTACACCTTC,CASSLELQGPGGYTF
TRBV19,.,TRBJ2-3,.,TGTGCCAGTATGAAGCGGAGCACAGATACGCAGTATTTT,CASMKRSTDTQYF
TRBV20-1,.,TRBJ1-1,.,TGCAGTGTGGGGGGTCCCTCTGAAGCTTTCTTT,CSVGGPSEAFF
TRBV7-9,.,TRBJ1-2,.,TGTGCCAGCAGCCAGACCGAGTATGGCTACACCTTC,CASSQTEYGYTF
TRBV6-2/TRBV6-3,.,TRBJ1-5,TRBD1,TGTGCCAGCACCCCTCAGGAGGGACAGAGGAATCAGCCCCAGCATTTT,CASTPQEGQRNQPQHF
TRBV28,.,TRBJ2-2,.,TGTGCCAGCAGTTCTGCAGAGGCGACCGGGGAGCTGTTTTTT,CASSSAEATGELFF
TRBV27,.,TRBJ1-2,TRBD1,TGTGCCAGCAGTTCCGGGACAGGGGTAAATGGCTATGGCTACACCTTC,CASSSGTGVNGYGYTF
TRBV11-1,.,TRBJ1-3,.,TGTGCCAGCAGCTTGGACGGCTCTGGAAACACCATATATTTT,CASSLDGSGNTIYF
TRBV11-2,.,TRBJ2-7,TRBD1,TGTGCCAGCAGCTTAGCCCGTCCGGGACAGGGTCCCCACGAGCAGTACTTC,CASSLARPGQGPHEQYF
TRBV6-6,.,TRBJ1-3,.,TGTGCCAGCAGTCGCGACGGGAGGAGAAACACCATATATTTT,CASSRDGRRNTIYF
TRBV7-8,.,TRBJ1-2,TRBD1,TGTGCCAGCAGCCCCTTTGGACAGGGAGGATTTGGCTACACCTTC,CASSPFGQGGFGYTF
TRBV27,.,TRBJ2-3,.,TGTGCCAGCAGTTTACGGGATCCGAGCACAGATACGCAGTATTTT,CASSLRDPSTDTQYF
TRBV12-3/TRBV12-4,.,TRBJ1-2,.,TGTGCCAGCAGTTTGTCGGACTCCTCCGAGACCTTC,CASSLSDSSETF
TRBV24-1,.,TRBJ2-2,TRBD1,TGTGCCACCAGTGACCTGGGGACAGGGACGAACACCGGGGAGCTGTTTTTT,CATSDLGTGTNTGELFF